Listed below are T cell receptor beta chains from one sample, sequenced in a study of regulatory T cells in long-lasting Graves disease. TCRdb recomputed calls from the multiplex PCR reads with MiXCR, one row per CDR3 protein. The data contain over 200,000 distinct CDR3 sequences, approximately 18% of them seen just once; the ten biggest clones take up 13% to 15%. This sample was shared with a second study, whose subject was T cells in Graves' hyperthyroidism and ophthalmopathy.

Sequencing used peripheral blood mononuclear cells (PBMCs), obtained at new diagnosis, from a patient treated with antithyroid drugs. All receptors derive from a woman in her 30s with Graves disease. The CDR3 runs from the conserved cysteine through the conserved F or W. Each record gives: D gene, CDR3 length, V gene, clone size, J gene, CDR3 protein, CDR3 DNA. A D gene is named only where the DNA matches it firmly. Clone size appears in some rows only: once, few, many, or a class for an expanded clone.

-	14	TRBV29-1	many	TRBJ2-5	CSVPPPSTPETQYF	TGCAGCGTTCCCCCCCCTTCTACGCCGGAGACCCAGTACTTC
-	13	TRBV27	many	TRBJ1-1	CASSTTRDTEAFF	TGTGCCAGCAGTACGACCAGAGACACTGAAGCTTTCTTT
-	18	TRBV3-1	-	TRBJ1-2	CASSQNRRDGEPLHGYTF	TGTGCCAGCAGCCAGAATCGCCGGGACGGGGAACCACTCCATGGCTACACCTTC
TRBD2	17	TRBV29-1	-	TRBJ2-5	CSIRPRLAGDLQETQYF	TGCAGCATTCGCCCGCGACTAGCGGGAGACCTCCAAGAGACCCAGTACTTC
TRBD1	16	TRBV18	-	TRBJ1-5	CASSPLGQGLNQPQHF	TGTGCCAGCTCACCACTTGGACAGGGCCTCAATCAGCCCCAGCATTTT
TRBD1	13	TRBV19	many	TRBJ1-1	CASRPGGLTEAFF	TGTGCCAGTAGGCCAGGGGGCCTCACTGAAGCTTTCTTT
-	13	TRBV3-1	many	TRBJ2-5	CASSQEARETQYF	TGTGCCAGCAGCCAAGAAGCACGAGAGACCCAGTACTTC
TRBD2	13	TRBV19	few	TRBJ2-5	CASTAGGSETQYF	TGTGCCAGTACCGCGGGGGGGTCAGAGACCCAGTACTTC
TRBD2	16	TRBV18	many	TRBJ2-5	CASSPSRVAGQETQYF	TGTGCCAGCTCACCTTCGCGCGTAGCGGGGCAAGAGACCCAGTACTTC
TRBD2	13	TRBV20-1	once	TRBJ2-3	CSAFSGGTDTQYF	TGCAGTGCTTTTAGCGGGGGTACAGATACGCAGTATTTT
TRBD2	16	TRBV12-5	-	TRBJ2-3	CASSGGGRGSTDTQYF	TGTGCTAGTTCTGGCGGGGGGCGTGGTAGCACAGATACGCAGTATTTT
TRBD1	13	TRBV20-1	-	TRBJ1-4	CSAHDRVAEKLFF	TGCAGTGCCCACGACAGGGTGGCGGAAAAACTGTTTTTT
-	10	TRBV20-1	-	TRBJ1-4	CSARDPKLFF	TGCAGTGCCAGGGACCCAAAACTGTTTTTT
-	16	TRBV12-3/TRBV12-4	many	TRBJ2-1	CASSFPGGISYNEQFF	TGTGCCAGCAGTTTCCCGGGGGGCATCTCCTACAATGAGCAGTTCTTC
-	15	TRBV5-5	many	TRBJ2-3	CASSLGNLRTDTQYF	TGCGCCAGCAGCTTGGGCAACCTTAGGACAGATACGCAGTATTTT
TRBD1	18	TRBV18	many	TRBJ1-1	CASSPQGNRGTGGTEAFF	TGTGCCAGCTCACCACAGGGCAACAGGGGAACGGGGGGCACTGAAGCTTTCTTT
TRBD1	16	TRBV6-1	many	TRBJ2-7	CASSEAPGQGTEEQYF	TGTGCCAGCAGTGAAGCGCCGGGACAGGGCACCGAAGAGCAGTACTTC
-	13	TRBV6-1	-	TRBJ1-2	CASSPDTLGGYTF	TGTGCCAGCAGCCCCGACACCCTGGGTGGCTACACCTTC
TRBD1	14	TRBV6-2/TRBV6-3	many	TRBJ2-1	CASSYTGTGNEQFF	TGTGCCAGCAGTTACACCGGGACAGGGAATGAGCAGTTCTTC
-	15	TRBV6-1	many	TRBJ1-2	CASSEAGRDLYGYTF	TGTGCCAGCAGTGAAGCGGGAAGGGATCTCTATGGCTACACCTTC
-	16	TRBV5-1	-	TRBJ2-4	CASSLAGLLAKNIQYF	TGCGCCAGCAGCTTAGCAGGGCTATTAGCCAAAAACATTCAGTACTTC
-	16	TRBV29-1	-	TRBJ1-2	CSAEDGWTIFNYGHTF	TGCAGCGCTGAGGATGGCTGGACGATCTTTAACTATGGCCACACCTTC
-	14	TRBV3-1	-	TRBJ2-7	CASSQEYRGAEQYF	TGTGCCAGCAGCCAAGAATATAGAGGGGCCGAGCAGTACTTC
TRBD1	15	TRBV3-1	many	TRBJ1-4	CASSRMGQGNEKLFF	TGTGCCAGCAGCCGGATGGGACAGGGAAATGAAAAACTGTTTTTT
-	16	TRBV6-1	many	TRBJ2-1	CASSKGGYTSYNEQFF	TGTGCCAGCAGCAAGGGGGGGTACACCTCCTACAATGAGCAGTTCTTC
-	13	TRBV30	-	TRBJ1-5	CAWTPTGGQPQHF	TGTGCCTGGACCCCAACGGGGGGTCAGCCCCAGCATTTT
-	15	TRBV28	few	TRBJ1-2	CAISGLSVHLYGYTF	TGTGCCATCTCGGGGCTCTCCGTCCACCTCTATGGCTACACCTTC
-	12	TRBV18	many	TRBJ2-5	CASSRDKETQYF	TGTGCCAGCTCCCGGGACAAAGAGACCCAGTACTTC
-	14	TRBV20-1	many	TRBJ2-7	CSARGRRGTYEQYF	TGCAGTGCTAGAGGACGCAGGGGTACCTACGAGCAGTACTTC
TRBD1	14	TRBV6-1	few	TRBJ1-5	CASKSGQGNQPQHF	TGTGCCAGCAAATCCGGACAGGGCAATCAGCCCCAGCATTTT
-	16	TRBV28	many	TRBJ1-1	CASSLVDRFSATEAFF	TGTGCCAGCAGTTTAGTTGACCGCTTTTCAGCCACTGAAGCTTTCTTT
-	15	TRBV5-5	many	TRBJ2-7	CASSFRSGGAYEQYF	TGTGCCAGCAGCTTTCGTAGTGGGGGCGCCTACGAGCAGTACTTC
-	13	TRBV12-3/TRBV12-4	many	TRBJ2-1	CASSRQTYNEQFF	TGTGCCAGCAGCCGACAGACCTACAATGAGCAGTTCTTC
-	16	TRBV7-2	many	TRBJ1-2	CASSLDVTFSNYGYTF	TGTGCCAGCAGCTTAGACGTAACATTCAGCAACTATGGCTACACCTTC
TRBD1	14	TRBV3-1	medium-sized	TRBJ2-1	CASSLSGTGDEQFF	TGTGCCAGCAGCCTCTCCGGGACAGGCGATGAGCAGTTCTTC
TRBD1	15	TRBV6-1	-	TRBJ1-2	CASSETVGQAYGYTF	TGTGCCAGCAGTGAAACAGTCGGACAGGCGTATGGCTACACCTTC
TRBD1	15	TRBV28	-	TRBJ2-5	CASRTPTGGRETQYF	TGTGCCAGCAGGACCCCGACAGGGGGCAGGGAGACCCAGTACTTC
-	13	TRBV12-3/TRBV12-4	many	TRBJ1-2	CASSLAIGDGYTF	TGTGCCAGCAGTTTAGCCATTGGGGATGGCTACACCTTC
-	15	TRBV27	-	TRBJ1-5	CASSFGRGGNQPQHF	TGTGCCAGCAGTTTTGGTAGGGGAGGCAATCAGCCCCAGCATTTT
TRBD2	16	TRBV7-2	many	TRBJ2-3	CASSPTRTSDWDTQYF	TGTGCCAGCAGCCCCACTAGGACTAGCGATTGGGATACGCAGTATTTT
TRBD1	14	TRBV25-1	-	TRBJ1-1	CASSRDRVGGEAFF	TGTGCCAGCAGTAGAGACAGGGTTGGAGGCGAAGCTTTCTTT
-	11	TRBV20-1	many	TRBJ1-4	CSANTGEKLFF	TGCAGTGCTAATACAGGAGAAAAACTGTTTTTT
-	14	TRBV7-2	many	TRBJ1-1	CASSLTLSNTEAFF	TGTGCCAGCAGCTTAACCCTTTCGAACACTGAAGCTTTCTTT
-	14	TRBV7-8	many	TRBJ1-1	CASRDRKGDTEAFF	TGTGCCAGCAGGGATCGGAAGGGGGACACTGAAGCTTTCTTT
-	16	TRBV4-1	many	TRBJ1-5	CASSQDRGGSNQPQHF	TGCGCCAGCAGCCAAGACCGCGGGGGCAGCAATCAGCCCCAGCATTTT
-	13	TRBV9	few	TRBJ2-1	CASRGGAGNEQFF	TGTGCCTCAAGAGGAGGGGCCGGGAATGAGCAGTTCTTC
-	13	TRBV6-1	many	TRBJ1-4	CAIPSNRAGELFF	TGTGCCATCCCCAGTAACAGGGCGGGGGAACTGTTTTTT
-	12	TRBV29-1	many	TRBJ1-1	CSVADLNTEAFF	TGCAGCGTAGCGGACCTCAACACTGAAGCTTTCTTT
TRBD1	16	TRBV5-1	once	TRBJ2-1	CASSLGTGPLRDEQFF	TGCGCCAGCAGCTTGGGGACAGGGCCTTTGCGCGATGAGCAGTTCTTC
-	14	TRBV7-2	many	TRBJ1-6	CASSLMVENSPLHF	TGTGCCAGCAGCTTAATGGTCGAGAATTCACCCCTCCACTTT
-	13	TRBV5-6	many	TRBJ1-2	CASSQPILYGYTF	TGTGCCAGCAGCCAGCCGATTCTATATGGCTACACCTTC
-	15	TRBV6-2/TRBV6-3	few	TRBJ2-3	CASSPGGASTDTQYF	TGTGCCAGCAGCCCCGGCGGGGCGAGCACAGATACGCAGTATTTT
TRBD1	16	TRBV15	few	TRBJ1-1	CATSERTGGWLREAFF	TGTGCCACCAGCGAACGGACAGGGGGCTGGCTGAGGGAAGCTTTCTTT
-	14	TRBV11-2	few	TRBJ1-2	CASSLDRTSHGYTF	TGTGCCAGCAGCTTAGATAGGACATCTCATGGCTACACCTTC
-	13	TRBV2	many	TRBJ2-5	CASNQQIQETQYF	TGTGCCAGCAACCAACAGATCCAAGAGACCCAGTACTTC
-	14	TRBV5-1	few	TRBJ2-7	CASSLALGNNEQYF	TGCGCCAGCAGCTTGGCGCTGGGAAACAACGAGCAGTACTTC
-	13	TRBV9	few	TRBJ1-5	CASSFLADQPQHF	TGTGCCAGCAGCTTTTTGGCCGATCAGCCCCAGCATTTT
TRBD2	12	TRBV11-2	few	TRBJ2-7	CASSLVAGEMYF	TGTGCCAGCAGCTTAGTAGCGGGGGAGATGTACTTC
-	15	TRBV27	many	TRBJ2-5	CASSSAGPPGETQYF	TGTGCCAGCAGTTCCGCGGGCCCCCCGGGGGAGACCCAGTACTTC
-	20	TRBV11-2	many	TRBJ2-2	CASSFGGRDFPKPNTGELFF	TGTGCCAGCAGCTTCGGAGGTAGGGACTTTCCAAAACCTAACACCGGGGAGCTGTTTTTT